This record looks at one T cell receptor beta chain sequence and its context. As yet, its antigen is unknown. This entry belongs to a study of cytomegalovirus exposure and HLA in healthy donors. Study-wide background: Out of approximately 170 million T cells, an earlier analysis found roughly 110 million unique TCR beta sequences in total. Findings and limits, study-wide: Researchers catalogued under 200 TCR beta chains as cytomegalovirus-associated.

Primers for the PCR totalled 60 Vbeta and 13 Jbeta. Data came from immunoSEQ multiplex PCR; TCRdb stores just in-frame clones and leaves some out. This table holds around 140,000 clones. There are 16 residues in the CDR3. CDR1 MDHEN and CDR2 SYDVKM come from the germline V gene. Trimming removed 1 base at V and 5 bases at J, with 12 bases between. The material sequenced was PBMCs. This sequence was found in a woman aged 40 to 49 in good health and CMV-seropositive. The chain joins TRBV28 to TRBJ1-6, with TRBD1 as a possible D gene (6 bases). Written as DNA, the CDR3 is TGTGCCAGCAGTTTATTTCTCGGGGGGCATAATTCACCCCTCCACTTT. It translates to CASSLFLGGHNSPLHF.